This entry lists 28 T cell receptor beta chains sequenced from one sample in a study of Ad26.COV2.S vaccination and SARS-CoV-2 variants. The treatment denotes: 15 to 20 received Ad26.COV2.S at low or high dose, single or two shots; about 5 received placebo; per-sample allocation not given. Collection of samples fell on day 63 after the first vaccine or placebo injection. The protocol was immunoSEQ multiplex PCR, while the TCRdb copy is restricted to in-frame clones and leaves out a portion. This repertoire shows roughly 420,000 clones, 88% found once; its top ten account for 3.6%. The sequenced sample was peripheral blood, obtained in a trial of Ad26.COV2.S vaccine versus placebo. All receptors come from a person aged 18 to 65 who received the Ad26.COV2.S COVID-19 vaccine or a placebo.

The J gene is TRBJ1-3, the V gene TRBV30; the D is unclear. From germline, CDR1 is GTSNPN and CDR2 SVGIG (reference sequence). Trimming left V 0 bases short and J 4 bases short, with 10 bases between. CDR3 length: 14 residues. The CDR3 loop is CAWSVSGLGNTIYF. The CDR3 region has the DNA TGTGCCTGGAGTGTATCAGGCCTCGGAAACACCATATATTTT.

The V and J genes are TRBV6-5 and TRBJ2-1; a possible D gene is TRBD2 (6 bases). Germline CDR1 is MNHEY and CDR2 is SVGAGI. The V end lost 0 bases, the J end lost 6 bases, and 9 bases lay between the germline ends. There are 14 residues in the CDR3. The DNA for the CDR3 is TGTGCCAGCAGTTACTCGCGGAGGGGCAATGAGCAGTTCTTC. It translates to CASSYSRRGNEQFF.

The count of this clone is one. This sequence joins TRBV28 and TRBJ1-2; D is undetermined. Germline V gene data show CDR1 as MDHEN and CDR2 as SYDVKM. This CDR3 contains 15 residues. Trimming shortened V by 1 base and J by 7 bases, and 16 bases separated the two germline ends. This CDR3 is CASSLSGSPTIGYTF. CDR3 nucleotide sequence: TGTGCCAGCAGTTTATCGGGCAGTCCCACGATTGGCTACACCTTC.

V usage is TRBV6-1 and J usage is TRBJ1-3; 10 bases match TRBD1. This CDR3 region has 13 residues. The V and J ends lost 7 bases and 8 bases, in that order; junction bases with no gene match: 5. Germline V gives CDR1 MNHNS, CDR2 SASEGT. DNA for the CDR3: TGTGCCAGCAACGACAGGGGGCAATACACCATATATTTT. This codes for CASNDRGQYTIYF.

About this clone: Other DNA sequences in the same sample also yield this CDR3. This chain connects TRBV18 to TRBJ1-1; D possibly corresponds to TRBD1 (5 bases). Deletions cut 4 bases from V and 2 bases from J, with 8 bases between. The CDR3 totals 13 residues. Germline CDR1 is KGHSH and CDR2 is LQKENI. DNA of the CDR3: TGTGCCAGCTCACTGACAGAAAACACTGAAGCTTTCTTT. Amino acid sequence: CASSLTENTEAFF.

The CDR3 spells CACRLMLEAFF. The CDR3 DNA sequence: TGTGCCTGTCGCCTGATGCTTGAAGCTTTCTTT. This rearrangement joins TRBV30 to TRBJ1-1; the D is unclear. Trimming took off 6 bases at V and 7 bases at J, with 12 bases between the two ends. CDR1 and CDR2 (germline): GTSNPN, SVGIG (reference sequence). CDR3 size: 11 residues.

The gene calls are TRBV7-2 and TRBJ2-3; 7 bases are shared with TRBD1. V lost 7 bases, J lost 0 bases, and 7 bases stayed unmatched. Germline V gene data show CDR1 as SGHTA and CDR2 as FQGNSA. The CDR3 totals 15 residues. In nucleotides, the CDR3 is TGTGCCAGCACCCAACAGGGGATTAGCACAGATACGCAGTATTTT. Translated, it gives CASTQQGISTDTQYF.

The J gene is TRBJ2-5, the V gene TRBV27; maybe TRBD2 (5 bases). Trimming shortened V by 2 bases and J by 9 bases, and 13 bases separated the two germline ends. Germline CDR1 and CDR2: MNHEY and SMNVEV (reference sequence). This CDR3 contains 13 residues. The CDR3 sequence: CASSLKGSRAQYF. CDR3 nucleotides: TGTGCCAGCAGTTTAAAAGGGAGCCGAGCCCAGTACTTC.

The J gene is TRBJ2-6, the V gene TRBV14, with D possibly TRBD2 on 6 matching bases. Between the trimmed V and J ends, which lost 6 bases and 0 bases, there was a span of 15 bases. The germline V gene encodes CDR1 SGHDN and CDR2 FVKESK. This CDR3 comprises 17 residues. In DNA, the CDR3 is TGTGCCAGCAGTCCCCCCGGGGGTAGCTCTGGGGCCAACGTCCTGACTTTC. Translation: CASSPPGGSSGANVLTF.

This chain links TRBV13 with TRBJ2-2, with D perhaps TRBD2 (6 bases). Germline assignment: CDR1 PRHDT and CDR2 FYEKMQ (reference sequence). V was cut by 5 bases and J by 1 base, with 14 bases left in between. The CDR3 totals 16 residues. The CDR3 DNA sequence: TGTGCCAGCAGCCTCGTGCCAGCGGGGAACACCGGGGAGCTGTTTTTT. Translation gives CASSLVPAGNTGELFF. The full variable domain, its missing parts supplied by reference TRBV13 and TRBJ2-2, is AAGVIQSPRHLIKEKRETATLKCYPIPRHDTVYWYQQGPGQDPQFLISFYEKMQSDKGSIPDRFSAQQFSDYHSELNMSSLELGDSALYFCASSLVPAGNTGELFFGEGSRLTVL.

The chain is built from TRBV5-1 and TRBJ1-6; TRBD1 aligns across 7 bases. There are 15 residues in the CDR3. Per germline, CDR1 SGHRS and CDR2 YFSETQ. Unmatched junction bases numbered 14, after V lost 7 bases and J lost 10 bases. CDR3 nucleotides: TGCGCCAGCCAAAAGGAGGCAGGGGGTTTGTCACCCCTCCACTTT. Translating gives CASQKEAGGLSPLHF.

The rearrangement links TRBV6-5 to TRBJ2-3; a weak D match, TRBD1 (6 bases). Trimming took off 5 bases at V and 7 bases at J, with 10 bases between the two ends. The CDR3 runs 12 residues. Per the germline V gene, CDR1 is MNHEY and CDR2 is SVGAGI. The CDR3 nucleotides are TGTGCCAGCAGTAGGGACATTCATACGCAGTATTTT. Translating gives CASSRDIHTQYF.

The rearrangement uses TRBV5-5 and TRBJ2-3, with D perhaps matching TRBD2 (7 bases). Germline V gene lookup returns CDR1 SGHKS and CDR2 YYEKEE (reference sequence). This CDR3 region has 15 residues. Trimming took 3 bases from V and 3 from J, leaving 14 bases between them. DNA of the CDR3: TGTGCCAGCAGCTGGGGGGGCGAAACGACAGATACGCAGTATTTT. It encodes CASSWGGETTDTQYF.

V and J are TRBV29-1 and TRBJ2-1; 9 nucleotides line up with TRBD1. The ends lost 6 bases at V and 2 bases at J; junction bases unmatched: 8. This CDR3 is 15 amino acids long. From germline, CDR1 is SQVTM and CDR2 ANQGSEA. The CDR3 reads CSVVRTGDTYNEQFF. The CDR3, as DNA: TGCAGCGTCGTTCGGACAGGGGATACCTACAATGAGCAGTTCTTC.

The rearrangement joins TRBV7-6 to TRBJ2-7; TRBD2 agrees at 9 bases. The junction had 6 bases not matched to a gene; V was cut back by 5 bases and J by 4 bases. The germline V gene encodes CDR1 SGHVS and CDR2 FNYEAQ. CDR3 length: 14 residues. In DNA, the CDR3 is TGTGCCAGCAGCCCCGCGGGACTAGCATACGAGCAGTACTTC. Its translation: CASSPAGLAYEQYF.

This rearrangement joins TRBV7-2 to TRBJ2-2; maybe TRBD1 (6 bases). The CDR3 loop spans 15 amino acids. Deletions cut 3 bases from V and 1 base from J, with 9 bases between. Per the germline V gene, CDR1 is SGHTA and CDR2 is FQGNSA. The CDR3 nucleotides are TGTGCCAGCAGCTTGACAGGAATGAACACCGGGGAGCTGTTTTTT. Protein product: CASSLTGMNTGELFF.

CDR3 in amino acids: CASSLGPGQGTYEQYF. DNA for the CDR3: TGCGCCAGCAGCTTGGGACCGGGACAGGGAACCTACGAGCAGTACTTC. The genes are TRBV5-1 and TRBJ2-7, with TRBD1 identical over 9 bases. Germline CDR1 reads SGHRS; CDR2 reads YFSETQ. This CDR3 has 16 amino acids. V was pared by 0 bases and J by 2 bases, with 6 bases of the junction left unmatched.

This clone was recorded only once. Compared with germline, one end of the junction differs, possibly owing to a read error. The V and J genes are TRBV2 and TRBJ1-1; 9 bases fit TRBD1. CDR1 and CDR2 from the germline V gene are SNHLY and FYNNEI. This CDR3 comprises 12 residues. The CDR3 loop reads CASSAGQGLNLF. The CDR3 DNA reads TGTGCCAGCAGTGCAGGACAGGGGCTAAACCTTTTT.

V is TRBV11-2 and J is TRBJ2-1, with a possible D match to TRBD2 (5 bases). Looked up from germline, CDR1 is SGHAT and CDR2 is FQNNGV. The CDR3 totals 13 residues. V was cut by 5 bases and J by 7 bases, with 12 bases left in between. This CDR3 is CASSRVRGNEQFF. CDR3 coding DNA: TGTGCCAGCAGCCGGGTCCGGGGTAATGAGCAGTTCTTC. Full variable domain (remainder filled in from reference TRBV11-2 and TRBJ2-1): EAGVAQSPRYKIIEKRQSVAFWCNPISGHATLYWYQQILGQGPKLLIQFQNNGVVDDSQLPKDRFSAERLKGVDSTLKIQPAKLEDSAVYLCASSRVRGNEQFFGPGTRLTVL.

This clone was observed a single time. This chain uses TRBV11-2 with TRBJ2-7; D assignment may be TRBD1 or TRBD2 (5 bases each). The CDR3 runs 13 residues. The V end lost 5 bases, the J end lost 5 bases, and 13 bases lay between the germline ends. Germline CDR1 reads SGHAT; CDR2 reads FQNNGV. As DNA, the CDR3 is TGTGCCAGCAGCCGTCGTGGGGGTAACGAGCAGTACTTC. Protein product: CASSRRGGNEQYF.

This chain links TRBV7-8 with TRBJ2-5, with D maybe TRBD1 (6 bases). Germline CDR1 and CDR2: SGHVS and FQNEAQ. The CDR3 consists of 14 residues. V lost 2 bases and J 1 base, leaving 8 bases between the germline ends. The CDR3 loop is CASSLLQGQETQYF. The DNA for the CDR3 is TGTGCCAGCAGCTTACTACAGGGCCAAGAGACCCAGTACTTC.

This rearrangement joins TRBV9 to TRBJ2-1; the D is unclear. There are 15 residues in the CDR3. CDR1 is SGDLS and CDR2 is YYNGEE in the germline V gene. The V end was cut by 0 bases, the J end by 1 base, with 8 bases between. CDR3 in DNA: TGTGCCAGCAGCGTAGTACCTGATTCCTACAATGAGCAGTTCTTC. Translating it yields CASSVVPDSYNEQFF. The full variable domain, its missing parts supplied by reference TRBV9 and TRBJ2-1, is DSGVTQTPKHLITATGQRVTLRCSPRSGDLSVYWYQQSLDQGLQFLIQYYNGEERAKGNILERFSAQQFPDLHSELNLSSLELGDSALYFCASSVVPDSYNEQFFGPGTRLTVL.

This clone was found once. The chain combines TRBV13 with TRBJ2-2; D may be TRBD1 (5 bases). With 2 bases removed from V and 0 bases from J, the gap between germline ends came to 13 bases. The CDR3 extends over 17 amino acids. The germline V gene has CDR1 PRHDT and CDR2 FYEKMQ (reference sequence). The CDR3 DNA reads TGTGCCAGCAGCTTACCATGGGTGGACACGAACACCGGGGAGCTGTTTTTT. Protein: CASSLPWVDTNTGELFF.

The gene calls are TRBV11-2 and TRBJ2-3; weak D call: TRBD2 (6 bases). Per germline, CDR1 SGHAT and CDR2 FQNNGV. Trimming shortened V by 5 bases and J by 11 bases, and 14 bases separated the two germline ends. The CDR3 loop spans 12 amino acids. The CDR3: CASSPSGVGQYF. CDR3 DNA: TGTGCCAGCAGCCCGTCGGGAGTTGGGCAGTATTTT.

V usage is TRBV4-2 and J usage is TRBJ2-1; the D gene is possibly TRBD1 (6 bases). CDR3 length equals 13 residues. Germline loops: CDR1 LGHNA, CDR2 YNFKEQ. Trimming left V 0 bases short and J 9 bases short, with 9 bases between. The CDR3: CASSQEGGGEQFF. The CDR3 DNA sequence: TGTGCCAGCAGCCAAGAAGGGGGTGGTGAGCAGTTCTTC.

The chain links TRBV7-3 to TRBJ2-2, with 8 bases aligning to TRBD1. The CDR3 is 16 amino acids. The junction had 6 bases not matched to a gene; V was cut back by 2 bases and J by 4 bases. CDR1 is SGHTA, CDR2 FQGTGA, per germline. This CDR3 reads CASSLAQGVRTGELFF. In nucleotides, the CDR3 is TGTGCCAGCAGCTTAGCACAGGGGGTTCGCACCGGGGAGCTGTTTTTT.

This CDR3 is CASSVRVQEQYF. Here the CDR3 DNA reads TGTGCCAGCAGCGTAAGGGTACAAGAGCAGTACTTC. The rearrangement joins TRBV11-2 to TRBJ2-7; no clear D gene. The CDR3 covers 12 residues. Trimming stripped 5 bases from V and 7 bases from J, with 12 bases between. CDR1 and CDR2 from the germline V gene are SGHAT and FQNNGV.

The chain is built from TRBV9 and TRBJ2-1, with a possible D match to TRBD2 (5 bases). The CDR3 spans 16 residues. Germline CDR1 reads SGDLS; CDR2 reads YYNGEE. Deletions cut 0 bases from V and 5 bases from J, with 15 bases between. The CDR3 bases are TGTGCCAGCAGCGTAGGGAGGAGTAGCGCCCACAATGAGCAGTTCTTC. Residues: CASSVGRSSAHNEQFF.